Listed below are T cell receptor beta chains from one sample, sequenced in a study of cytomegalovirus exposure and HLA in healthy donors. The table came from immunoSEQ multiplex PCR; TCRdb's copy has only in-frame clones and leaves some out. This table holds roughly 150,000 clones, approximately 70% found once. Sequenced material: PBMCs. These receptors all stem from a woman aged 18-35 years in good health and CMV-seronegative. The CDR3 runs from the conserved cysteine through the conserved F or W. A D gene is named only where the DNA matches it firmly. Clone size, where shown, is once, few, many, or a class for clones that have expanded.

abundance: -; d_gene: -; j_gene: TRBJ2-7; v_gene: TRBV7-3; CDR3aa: CASSLTPPGYEQYF; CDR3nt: TGTGCCAGCAGCTTAACACCTCCAGGTTACGAGCAGTACTTC
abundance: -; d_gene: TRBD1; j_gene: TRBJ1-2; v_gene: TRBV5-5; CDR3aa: CASSRDRGNYGYTF; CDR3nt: TGTGCCAGCAGCCGGGACAGGGGCAACTATGGCTACACCTTC
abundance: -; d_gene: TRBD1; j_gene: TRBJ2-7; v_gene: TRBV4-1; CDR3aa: CASSPAGTGGYEQYF; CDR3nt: TGCGCCAGCAGCCCGGCCGGGACAGGTGGCTACGAGCAGTACTTC
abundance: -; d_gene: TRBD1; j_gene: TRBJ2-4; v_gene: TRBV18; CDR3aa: CASSPPGRGLNIQYF; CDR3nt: TGTGCCAGCTCACCACCGGGAAGGGGGCTGAACATTCAGTACTTC
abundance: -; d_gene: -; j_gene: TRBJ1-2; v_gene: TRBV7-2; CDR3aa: CASSLAAGEYGYTF; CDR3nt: TGTGCCAGCAGCTTAGCGGCAGGGGAGTACGGCTACACCTTC
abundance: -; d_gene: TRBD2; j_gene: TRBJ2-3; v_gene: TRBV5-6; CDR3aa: CASSQLAGAGPDTQYF; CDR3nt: TGTGCCAGCAGCCAGTTAGCGGGAGCGGGGCCAGATACGCAGTATTTT
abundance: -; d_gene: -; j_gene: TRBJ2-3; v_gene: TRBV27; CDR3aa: CASSSLLRTSPNTQYF; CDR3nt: TGTGCCAGCAGTTCCCTCCTCCGAACTAGCCCGAATACGCAGTATTTT
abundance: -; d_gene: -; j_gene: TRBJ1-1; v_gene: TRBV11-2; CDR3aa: CASSSRPSRGNTEAFF; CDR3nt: TGTGCCAGCAGCAGTAGACCCTCCCGGGGAAACACTGAAGCTTTCTTT
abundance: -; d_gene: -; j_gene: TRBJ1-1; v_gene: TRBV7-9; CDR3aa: CASSLGGDTEAFF; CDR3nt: TGTGCCAGCAGCTTAGGGGGGGACACTGAAGCTTTCTTT
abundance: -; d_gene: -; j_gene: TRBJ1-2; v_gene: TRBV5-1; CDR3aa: CASNFDTGSGYTF; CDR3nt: TGCGCCAGCAACTTCGATACAGGGTCTGGCTACACCTTC
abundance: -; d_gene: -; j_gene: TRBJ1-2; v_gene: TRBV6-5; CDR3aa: CASSRDSNYGYTF; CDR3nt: TGTGCCAGCAGTCGGGACTCCAACTATGGCTACACCTTC
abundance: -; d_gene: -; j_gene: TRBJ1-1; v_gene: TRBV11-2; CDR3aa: CASSFTGLTEAFF; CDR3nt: TGTGCCAGCAGCTTCACGGGACTCACTGAAGCTTTCTTT
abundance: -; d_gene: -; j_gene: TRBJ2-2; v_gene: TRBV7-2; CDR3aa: CASLGQNTGELFF; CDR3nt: TGTGCCAGTTTGGGACAGAACACCGGGGAGCTGTTTTTT
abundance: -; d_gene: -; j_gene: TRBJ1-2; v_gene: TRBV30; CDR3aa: CAWSVDSNYGYTF; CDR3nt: TGTGCCTGGAGTGTAGACAGTAACTATGGCTACACCTTC
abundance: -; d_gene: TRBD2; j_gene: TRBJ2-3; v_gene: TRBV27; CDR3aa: CASSTSGRSYRTDTQYF; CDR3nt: TGTGCCAGCTCGACTAGCGGGAGGTCCTACCGCACAGATACGCAGTATTTT
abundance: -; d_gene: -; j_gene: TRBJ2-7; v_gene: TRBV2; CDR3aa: CASRRITYEQYF; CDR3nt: TGTGCCAGCAGGAGAATCACCTACGAGCAGTACTTC
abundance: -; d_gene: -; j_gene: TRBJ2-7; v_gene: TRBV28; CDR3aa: CASSLGGIYEQYF; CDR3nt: TGTGCCAGCAGTTTGGGAGGAATCTACGAGCAGTACTTC
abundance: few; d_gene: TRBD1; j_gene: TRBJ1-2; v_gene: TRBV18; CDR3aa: CASSPPGTGGNGYTF; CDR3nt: TGTGCCAGCTCGCCCCCAGGGACAGGGGGCAATGGCTACACCTTC
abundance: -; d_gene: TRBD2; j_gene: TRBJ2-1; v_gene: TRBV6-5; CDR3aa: CASSHGTSGNEQFF; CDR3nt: TGTGCCAGCAGTCACGGGACTAGCGGCAATGAGCAGTTCTTC
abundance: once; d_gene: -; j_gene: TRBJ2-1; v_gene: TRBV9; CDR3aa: CASSPGGRTGENEQFF; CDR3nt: TGTGCCAGCAGCCCCGGGGGGCGGACCGGGGAAAATGAGCAGTTCTTC
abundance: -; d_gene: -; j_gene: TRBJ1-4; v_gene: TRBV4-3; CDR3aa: CASSQSTGRFATNEKLFF; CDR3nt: TGCGCCAGCAGCCAGAGTACAGGGCGGTTTGCAACTAATGAAAAACTGTTTTTT